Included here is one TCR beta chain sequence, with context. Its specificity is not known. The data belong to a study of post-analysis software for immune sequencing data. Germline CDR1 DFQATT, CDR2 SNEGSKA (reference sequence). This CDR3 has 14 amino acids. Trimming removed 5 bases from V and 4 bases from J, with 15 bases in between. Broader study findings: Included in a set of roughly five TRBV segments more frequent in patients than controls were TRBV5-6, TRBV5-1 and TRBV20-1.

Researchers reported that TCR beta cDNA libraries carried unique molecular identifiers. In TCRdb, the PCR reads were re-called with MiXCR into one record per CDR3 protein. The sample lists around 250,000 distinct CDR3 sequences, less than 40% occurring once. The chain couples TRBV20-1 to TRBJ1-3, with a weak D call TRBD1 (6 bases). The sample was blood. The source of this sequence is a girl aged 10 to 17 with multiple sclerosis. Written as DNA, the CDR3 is TGCAGTGCTCTGAGGGGGTCCACAGGAAACACCATATATTTT. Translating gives CSALRGSTGNTIYF.